This TCR beta chain was obtained from a study of blood T cell repertoires in COVID-19. Study in general: Donors in the United States, Italy and Spain gave samples during acute or convalescent COVID-19. T cells, B-cell-depleted T cells, or PBMCs provided the cDNA or gDNA that served as material.

This clone has only a few counts. In the original processing: Nucleated cell counts were estimated from reference gene primer amplification. Sequencing was performed with immunoSEQ multiplex PCR; in TCRdb, only in-frame clones are kept and a portion is missing. The DNA was the basis for D and trimming; V, J and clone size are from that table. The sample includes 200,000 to 250,000 clones, around 90% of them seen just once. The CDR3 has 16 amino acids. The germline V gene encodes CDR1 SGHAT and CDR2 FQNNGV. The germline V and J ends were trimmed by 0 bases and 0 bases, with 9 bases remaining between them.

V gene TRBV11-2 combines with J gene TRBJ1-3; D is unresolved. The source material was peripheral blood. The sequence was collected from a man in his fifties or sixties who had recovered from COVID-19. The CDR3 reads CASSLDSRISGNTIYF. The CDR3 DNA reads TGTGCCAGCAGCTTAGATTCGCGAATCTCTGGAAACACCATATATTTT.